Listed below are T cell receptor beta chains from one sample, sequenced in a study of T cell changes during pregnancy in multiple sclerosis. The repertoire was sequenced with immunoSEQ multiplex PCR; TCRdb's copy has only in-frame clones and lacks some. Here the sample spans approximately 17,000 clones, around 96% being singletons. The sequences come from peripheral blood, collected in the third trimester of pregnancy. These receptors were collected from a female donor with multiple sclerosis, enrolled in a pregnancy study. The CDR3 runs from the conserved cysteine through the conserved F or W. A D gene is named only where the DNA matches it firmly. The size entry is marked missing in some rows and otherwise reads once, few, many or a size class.

CDR3aa: CASSSLAGGGAETQYF; CDR3nt: TGTGCCAGCAGCTCCTTAGCAGGCGGGGGGGCCGAGACCCAGTACTTC; v_gene: TRBV5-4; j_gene: TRBJ2-5; d_gene: TRBD2; abundance: .
CDR3aa: CASSLAPGTGIYEQYF; CDR3nt: TGTGCCAGCAGCTTGGCTCCCGGGACAGGGATCTACGAGCAGTACTTC; v_gene: TRBV5-5; j_gene: TRBJ2-7; d_gene: TRBD1; abundance: .
CDR3aa: CASSLFEGDGYTF; CDR3nt: TGTGCCAGTAGTTTATTCGAAGGGGATGGCTACACCTTC; v_gene: TRBV19; j_gene: TRBJ1-2; d_gene: .; abundance: .
CDR3aa: CASSPPRQARDYEQYF; CDR3nt: TGTGCCAGCTCACCACCCCGGCAGGCCCGAGACTACGAGCAGTACTTC; v_gene: TRBV18; j_gene: TRBJ2-7; d_gene: .; abundance: once
CDR3aa: CVRSFVPSDEQFF; CDR3nt: TGTGTCAGAAGCTTTGTTCCGAGCGATGAGCAGTTCTTC; v_gene: TRBV7-5; j_gene: TRBJ2-1; d_gene: .; abundance: .
CDR3aa: CASSVEVTGELFF; CDR3nt: TGCGCCAGCAGCGTAGAAGTCACCGGGGAGCTGTTTTTT; v_gene: TRBV5-1; j_gene: TRBJ2-2; d_gene: .; abundance: .
CDR3aa: CASSYDVQEKLFF; CDR3nt: TGTGCCAGCAGCTACGATGTACAAGAAAAACTGTTTTTT; v_gene: TRBV7-9; j_gene: TRBJ1-4; d_gene: .; abundance: .
CDR3aa: CSVEGPLTGIGYTF; CDR3nt: TGCAGCGTTGAGGGCCCCCTGACAGGGATTGGCTACACCTTC; v_gene: TRBV29-1; j_gene: TRBJ1-2; d_gene: TRBD1; abundance: .
CDR3aa: CASSLRLEGNYGYTF; CDR3nt: TGCGCCAGCAGCCTCCGGCTGGAGGGTAACTATGGCTACACCTTC; v_gene: TRBV4-3; j_gene: TRBJ1-2; d_gene: .; abundance: .
CDR3aa: CASSLAGLAGYNEQFF; CDR3nt: TGTGCCAGCAGCTTGGCCGGACTAGCGGGCTACAATGAGCAGTTCTTC; v_gene: TRBV5-4; j_gene: TRBJ2-1; d_gene: TRBD2; abundance: .